Each of the 10 T cell receptor beta chains below was sequenced from the same sample in a study of blood T cell repertoires in COVID-19. Generated by immunoSEQ multiplex PCR, the TCRdb table keeps only in-frame clones and is missing some. The sample includes over 85,000 clones, less than 95% seen only once; the top ten take around 2.3%. Sequences were obtained from peripheral blood. The receptors originated from a human donor with active COVID-19. The donor label of this sample is uncertain.

This chain uses TRBV28 with TRBJ2-1, with D possibly being TRBD1 (6 bases). Germline V gives CDR1 MDHEN, CDR2 SYDVKM. CDR3 length equals 15 residues. V was cut by 7 bases and J by 0 bases, with 13 bases left in between. The CDR3 sequence: CASTAGTISYNEQFF. CDR3 DNA sequence: TGTGCCAGCACCGCCGGGACAATCTCCTACAATGAGCAGTTCTTC.

The chain has TRBV6-2 or TRBV6-3 and TRBJ2-2; 10 bases are a match to TRBD1. CDR1 and CDR2 from the germline V gene are MNHEY and SVGEGT. The J segment lost 3 bases and the V segment lost 6 bases, leaving 10 bases of the junction unmatched. This CDR3 is 17 amino acids long. CDR3 sequence (DNA): TGTGCCAGCAGCTCACCGACAGGGGGCGCGGACACCGGGGAGCTGTTTTTT. Translation gives CASSSPTGGADTGELFF.

The V gene is TRBV4-1, the J gene TRBJ2-3, with TRBD2 matching over 8 bases. V shed 1 base, J shed 6 bases, and the junction held 9 bases outside the gene matches. Germline assignment: CDR1 MGHRA and CDR2 YSYEKL. The CDR3 spans 16 residues. The DNA of the CDR3 is TGCGCCAGCAGCCAAGTGGAAGCCCCGGGAGGGGATACGCAGTATTTT. This translates into CASSQVEAPGGDTQYF.

The gene calls are TRBV6-5 and TRBJ2-4, with TRBD1 matching 7 bases. The junction had 5 bases not matched to a gene; V was cut back by 5 bases and J by 1 base. Germline loops: CDR1 MNHEY, CDR2 SVGAGI. The CDR3 loop spans 15 amino acids. For the CDR3, the DNA is TGTGCCAGCAGTCAACAGGGGTTTGCCAAAAACATTCAGTACTTC. As protein: CASSQQGFAKNIQYF.

This clone appeared a single time. The chain is built from TRBV19 and TRBJ2-5; TRBD2 agrees at 8 bases. V shed 1 base and J 5 bases; nucleotides not matched to a gene: 0. Per the germline V gene, CDR1 is LNHDA and CDR2 is SQIVND (reference sequence). The CDR3 has 13 residues. This chain's CDR3 is CASSIGGGETQYF. The DNA for the CDR3 is TGTGCCAGTAGTATAGGCGGGGGGGAGACCCAGTACTTC.

The gene calls are TRBV4-1 and TRBJ1-1, with D uncertain. The CDR3 consists of 14 residues. Germline V gives CDR1 MGHRA, CDR2 YSYEKL. V was trimmed by 5 bases and J by 4 bases, leaving 14 bases between them. This CDR3 is CASSKQGRITEAFF. In DNA, the CDR3 is TGCGCCAGCAGCAAACAAGGGAGGATCACTGAAGCTTTCTTT.

This sequence joins TRBV28 and TRBJ1-2; a possible D gene is TRBD1 (5 bases). The V end was cut by 5 bases, the J end by 4 bases, with 20 bases between. The V gene's germline CDR1 is MDHEN and CDR2 SYDVKM. This CDR3 is built from 16 residues. The CDR3 loop reads CASSIYSGGTVYGYTF. For the CDR3, the DNA is TGTGCCAGCAGTATTTATTCTGGCGGGACGGTCTATGGCTACACCTTC.

The rearrangement links TRBV5-4 to TRBJ1-6; 8 nucleotides match TRBD1. CDR1 is SGHNT, CDR2 YYREEE, per germline (reference sequence). The CDR3 consists of 15 residues. V trimming: 4 bases; J trimming: 9 bases; junction bases outside the gene matches: 9. Written as DNA, the CDR3 is TGTGCCAGCAGCCGCCGGGACAGGTCATCTTCACCCCTCCACTTT. Translation gives CASSRRDRSSSPLHF.

The gene calls are TRBV2 and TRBJ2-5, with 10 bases aligning to TRBD2. Germline values: CDR1 SNHLY, CDR2 FYNNEI. This CDR3 is built from 19 residues. V was pared by 1 base and J by 1 base, with 12 bases of the junction left unmatched. CDR3 residues: CASSEEDRERGGFQETQYF. Written as DNA, the CDR3 is TGTGCCAGCAGTGAAGAGGATAGGGAGCGGGGGGGTTTCCAAGAGACCCAGTACTTC.

The V and J genes are TRBV7-3 and TRBJ2-3, with 10 bases aligning to TRBD1. V lost 5 bases to trimming and J lost 4 bases; unmatched junction nucleotides: 3. Germline CDR1 reads SGHTA; CDR2 reads FQGTGA. The CDR3 extends over 14 amino acids. CDR3 DNA sequence: TGTGCCAGCAGCAAGGACAGGGGGTCAGATACGCAGTATTTT. It is translated as CASSKDRGSDTQYF. Variable domain in full (rest from reference TRBV7-3 and TRBJ2-3): GAGVSQTPSNKVTEKGKYVELRCDPISGHTALYWYRQSLGQGPEFLIYFQGTGAADDSGLPNDRFFAVRPEGSVSTLKIQRTERGDSAVYLCASSKDRGSDTQYFGPGTRLTVL.